This TCR beta chain was captured by sequencing in a study of beta chain features in type 1 diabetes. Study conclusions and caveats: Significant though moderate, a shortening of TCRB CDR3s appeared in all four CD4+ subsets of Type 1 diabetes patients.

V lost 1 base, J lost 10 bases, and 12 bases lay in between. There are 13 residues in the CDR3. Germline values: CDR1 SGDLS, CDR2 YYNGEE. In the case of this clone: Its specificity is not known.

The investigators reverse transcribed all of the isolated RNA, so they sequenced expressed TCRB transcripts. Method: immunoSEQ multiplex PCR; TCRdb's copy keeps in-frame clones and lacks some. The data hold about 370,000 clones, with around a tenth observed a single time. The chain is built from TRBV9 and TRBJ2-1; D not certain. This TCR came from a man aged 25 to 40 with type 1 diabetes. Sequencing was carried out using central memory CD4+ T cells from blood. Here the CDR3 reads CASSVSGESEQFF. In DNA form, the CDR3 reads TGTGCCAGCAGCGTATCTGGGGAATCGGAGCAGTTCTTC. Full variable domain (remainder filled in from reference TRBV9 and TRBJ2-1): DSGVTQTPKHLITATGQRVTLRCSPRSGDLSVYWYQQSLDQGLQFLIQYYNGEERAKGNILERFSAQQFPDLHSELNLSSLELGDSALYFCASSVSGESEQFFGPGTRLTVL.